This entry lists 5 T cell receptor beta chains sequenced from one sample in a study of T-cell memory formation after mild COVID-19. TCRdb passed the 5' RACE reads through MiXCR, listing each CDR3 protein once. Among 350,000 or so distinct CDR3 sequences listed, 20% to 25% were seen once. The source material was PBMCs or a T cell subset sorted from them (not recorded which). These receptors came from a man younger than 35 who had mild COVID-19 (a few samples of this study predate the infection). Cell type and time point are not known.

The chain employs TRBV6-5 and TRBJ2-1; D may correspond to TRBD1 or TRBD2 (5 bases each). Germline CDR1 is MNHEY and CDR2 is SVGAGI. This CDR3 has 15 residues. The V end was cut by 6 bases, the J end by 10 bases, with 22 bases between. DNA for the CDR3: TGTGCCAGCAGGATGTCCGGGACCAACAGGCGGGAGCAGTTCTTC. This codes for CASRMSGTNRREQFF.

This clonotype was seen a few times. V usage is TRBV7-6 and J usage is TRBJ2-6; D call uncertain. The V gene's germline CDR1 is SGHVS and CDR2 FNYEAQ. The CDR3 sequence is 15 residues long. V dropped 0 bases and J dropped 3 bases, with 6 bases sitting between them. In DNA form, the CDR3 reads TGTGCCAGCAGCTTAGCGGTGCTTGGGGCCAACGTCCTGACTTTC. The encoded protein is CASSLAVLGANVLTF.

This clonotype was seen only a few times. The genes are TRBV4-3 and TRBJ1-2; possible D gene TRBD1, 5 bases. This CDR3 is built from 14 residues. Germline CDR1 reads LGHNA; CDR2 reads YSLEER. Between the trimmed V and J ends, which lost 4 bases and 2 bases, there was a span of 11 bases. The CDR3 DNA is TGCGCCAGCAGCCGAGAGCAGGGAAACTATGGCTACACCTTC. It is translated as CASSREQGNYGYTF.

The table lists this clonotype with a few counts. The chain joins TRBV5-1 to TRBJ2-1; TRBD2 might be the D (7 bases). The CDR3 runs to 14 residues. Trimming shortened V by 6 bases and J by 7 bases, and 17 bases separated the two germline ends. Germline lookup yields CDR1 SGHRS and CDR2 YFSETQ. The CDR3 is CASNSGGGRNEQFF. CDR3 nucleotides: TGCGCCAGCAACTCCGGCGGGGGCCGGAATGAGCAGTTCTTC.

This clonotype occurred a few times. The chain joins TRBV29-1 to TRBJ2-3, with D perhaps given as TRBD1 or TRBD2 (5 bases each). This CDR3 has 16 residues. V dropped 1 base and J dropped 2 bases, with 16 bases sitting between them. CDR1 SQVTM and CDR2 ANQGSEA come from the germline V gene. In DNA form, the CDR3 reads TGCAGCGTTGAAGCCCCCCAGGGAGCGGCCACAGATACGCAGTATTTT. Its protein product is CSVEAPQGAATDTQYF.